This T cell receptor (beta chain) was profiled in a study of post-analysis software for immune sequencing data. Study outcomes and limitations: TRBV5-6, TRBV5-1 and TRBV20-1 were among 4 or 5 TRBV segments more frequent in patients than controls. Significantly lower normalized Chao1 diversity was seen in multiple sclerosis patients than in controls.

Unique molecular identifiers were built into the TCR beta cDNA libraries. Some 500,000 cDNA molecules were recovered from an input of roughly 0.95 to 10 million T cells. TCRdb analysed the PCR reads with MiXCR anew, one entry per CDR3 protein. The table lists about 820,000 distinct CDR3 sequences, roughly 50% of them singletons. In the case of this clonotype: Its antigen is unidentified.

The CDR3 is 13 residues long. This clonotype was sampled from a girl between 5 and 17 years old with multiple sclerosis. Sequencing was carried out using blood. The J gene is TRBJ2-4, the V gene TRBV21-1; the table gives TRBD1 as D, unverified against the DNA. The last part of the DNA fits TRBJ2-7 better; the J call may be wrong. TRBV21-1 is designated a pseudogene. The CDR3 DNA is TGTGCCAGCAGCAAAGCGCTTCGGCGCGAGCAGTACTTC. The encoded protein is CASSKALRREQYF.